This TCR beta chain derives from a study of cytomegalovirus exposure and HLA in healthy donors. Germline V lookup: CDR1 SGHAT, CDR2 FQNNGV. V shed 5 bases and J shed 2 bases, with 15 bases lying between them. This CDR3 is 15 amino acids long. Primers included in the PCR were 60 Vbeta and 13 Jbeta primers. The data were produced by immunoSEQ multiplex PCR, yet TCRdb's version contains in-frame clones alone and is incomplete. The sample records 150,000 to 200,000 clones, around 81% being singletons. Source material: PBMCs. This sequence originates from a woman under 30 in good health and CMV-seropositive. The rearrangement links TRBV11-2 to TRBJ2-5; possibly TRBD2 for D (6 bases). The CDR3 loop is CASSPMAGRQETQYF. The DNA of the CDR3 is TGTGCCAGCAGCCCCATGGCGGGACGACAAGAGACCCAGTACTTC. The whole variable domain, filled in from reference TRBV11-2 and TRBJ2-5, reads EAGVAQSPRYKIIEKRQSVAFWCNPISGHATLYWYQQILGQGPKLLIQFQNNGVVDDSQLPKDRFSAERLKGVDSTLKIQPAKLEDSAVYLCASSPMAGRQETQYFGPGTRLLVL.